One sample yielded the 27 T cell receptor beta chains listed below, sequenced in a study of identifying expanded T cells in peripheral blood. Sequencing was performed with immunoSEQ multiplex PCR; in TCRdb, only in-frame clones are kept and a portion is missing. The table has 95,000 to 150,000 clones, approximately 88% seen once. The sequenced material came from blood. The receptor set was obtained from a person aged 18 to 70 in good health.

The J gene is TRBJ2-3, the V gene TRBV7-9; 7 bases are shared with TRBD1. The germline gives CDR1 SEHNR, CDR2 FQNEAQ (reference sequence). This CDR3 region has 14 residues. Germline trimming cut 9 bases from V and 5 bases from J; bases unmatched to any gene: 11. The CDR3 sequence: CASTTEGAGDTQYF. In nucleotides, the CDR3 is TGTGCCAGTACTACAGAGGGGGCAGGAGATACGCAGTATTTT. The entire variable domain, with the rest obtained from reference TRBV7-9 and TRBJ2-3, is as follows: DTGVSQNPRHKITKRGQNVTFRCDPISEHNRLYWYRQTLGQGPEFLTYFQNEAQLEKSRLLSDRFSAERPKGSFSTLEIQRTEQGDSAMYLCASTTEGAGDTQYFGPGTRLTVL.

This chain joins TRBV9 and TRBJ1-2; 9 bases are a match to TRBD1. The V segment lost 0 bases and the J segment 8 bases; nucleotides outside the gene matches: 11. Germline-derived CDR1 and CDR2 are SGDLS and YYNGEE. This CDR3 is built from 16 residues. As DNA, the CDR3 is TGTGCCAGCAGCGTAGGAGGAGGGGGGACAGGGACCGGCTACACCTTC. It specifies CASSVGGGGTGTGYTF.

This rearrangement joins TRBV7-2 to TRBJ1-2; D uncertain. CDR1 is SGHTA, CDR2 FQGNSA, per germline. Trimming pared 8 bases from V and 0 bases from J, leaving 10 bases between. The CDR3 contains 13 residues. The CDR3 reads CASGQPTNYGYTF. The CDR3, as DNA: TGTGCCAGCGGGCAGCCTACTAACTATGGCTACACCTTC.

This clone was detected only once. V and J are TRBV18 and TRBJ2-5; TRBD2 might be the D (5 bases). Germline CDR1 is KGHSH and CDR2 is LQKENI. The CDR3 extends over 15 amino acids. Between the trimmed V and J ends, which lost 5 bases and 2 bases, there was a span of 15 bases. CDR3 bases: TGTGCCAGCTCATACCAGGAGGCACGTCAAGAGACCCAGTACTTC. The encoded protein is CASSYQEARQETQYF.

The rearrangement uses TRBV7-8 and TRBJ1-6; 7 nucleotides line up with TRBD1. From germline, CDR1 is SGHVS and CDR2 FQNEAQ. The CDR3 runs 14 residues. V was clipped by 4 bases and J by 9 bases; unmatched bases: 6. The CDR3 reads CASSSGTDFSPLHF. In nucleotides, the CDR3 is TGTGCCAGCAGCTCCGGGACAGATTTTTCACCCCTCCACTTT.

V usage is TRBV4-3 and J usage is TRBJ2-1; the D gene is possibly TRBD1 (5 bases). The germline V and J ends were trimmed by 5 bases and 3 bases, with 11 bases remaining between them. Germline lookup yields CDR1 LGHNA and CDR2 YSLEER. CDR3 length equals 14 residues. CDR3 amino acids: CASSTLTVYNEQFF. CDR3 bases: TGCGCCAGCAGCACCCTGACAGTCTACAATGAGCAGTTCTTC.

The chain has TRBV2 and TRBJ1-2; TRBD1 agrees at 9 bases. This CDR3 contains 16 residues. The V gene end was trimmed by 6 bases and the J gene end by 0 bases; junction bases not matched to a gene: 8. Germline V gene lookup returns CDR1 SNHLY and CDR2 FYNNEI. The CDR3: CASRPGQGSANYGYTF. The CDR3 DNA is TGTGCCAGCAGGCCGGGACAGGGATCAGCTAACTATGGCTACACCTTC.

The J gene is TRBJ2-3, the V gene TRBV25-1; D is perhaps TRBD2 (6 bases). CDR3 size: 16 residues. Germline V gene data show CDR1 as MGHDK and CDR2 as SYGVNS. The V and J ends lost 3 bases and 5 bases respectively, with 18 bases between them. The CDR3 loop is CASSDRAAGGEDTQYF. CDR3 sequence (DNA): TGTGCCAGCAGTGATAGGGCAGCTGGAGGGGAAGATACGCAGTATTTT.

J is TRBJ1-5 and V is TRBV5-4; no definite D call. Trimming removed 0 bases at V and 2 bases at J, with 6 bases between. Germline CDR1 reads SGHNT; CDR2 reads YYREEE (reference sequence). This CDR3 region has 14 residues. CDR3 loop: CASSLAGGNQPQHF. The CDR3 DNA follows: TGTGCCAGCAGCTTGGCTGGGGGCAATCAGCCCCAGCATTTT.

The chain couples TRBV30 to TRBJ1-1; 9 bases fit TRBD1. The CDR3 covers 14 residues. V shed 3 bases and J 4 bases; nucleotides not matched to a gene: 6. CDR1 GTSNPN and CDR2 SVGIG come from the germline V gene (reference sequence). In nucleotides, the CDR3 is TGTGCCTGGAGGAAGGGACAGGGTGTCACTGAAGCTTTCTTT. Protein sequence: CAWRKGQGVTEAFF.

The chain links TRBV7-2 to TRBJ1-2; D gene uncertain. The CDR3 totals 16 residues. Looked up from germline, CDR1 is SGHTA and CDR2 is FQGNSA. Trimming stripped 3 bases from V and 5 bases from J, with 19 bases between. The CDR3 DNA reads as TGTGCCAGCAGCTTCTCCTCAGGAACTCCTATATATGGCTACACCTTC. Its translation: CASSFSSGTPIYGYTF.

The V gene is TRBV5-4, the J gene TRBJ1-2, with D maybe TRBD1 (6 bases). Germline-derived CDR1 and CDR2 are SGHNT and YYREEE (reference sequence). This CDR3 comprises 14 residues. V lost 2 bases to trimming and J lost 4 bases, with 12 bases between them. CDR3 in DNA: TGTGCCAGCAGCTTCTACAGGGATGGCTATGGCTACACCTTC. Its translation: CASSFYRDGYGYTF.

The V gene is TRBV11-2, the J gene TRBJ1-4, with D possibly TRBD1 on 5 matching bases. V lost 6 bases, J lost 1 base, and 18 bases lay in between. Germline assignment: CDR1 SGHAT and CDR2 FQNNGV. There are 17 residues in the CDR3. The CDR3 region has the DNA TGTGCCAGCAGGATTGAGGGGTTTAGAGGAACTAATGAAAAACTGTTTTTT. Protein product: CASRIEGFRGTNEKLFF.

The DNA for the CDR3 is TGTGCCAGCGCGAGAGGGGGGACAGCTAACTATGGCTACACCTTC. Translated: CASARGGTANYGYTF. The V gene is TRBV2, the J gene TRBJ1-2; 7 nucleotides agree with TRBD1. The V and J ends lost 8 bases and 0 bases, in that order; junction bases with no gene match: 9. The length of the CDR3 is 15 residues. Germline loops: CDR1 SNHLY, CDR2 FYNNEI.

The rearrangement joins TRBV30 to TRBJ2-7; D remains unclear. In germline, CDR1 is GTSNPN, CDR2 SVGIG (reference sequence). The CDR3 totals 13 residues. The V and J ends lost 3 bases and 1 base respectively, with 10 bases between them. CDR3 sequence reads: CAWSGPVSYEQYF. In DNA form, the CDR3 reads TGTGCCTGGAGCGGGCCGGTTTCCTACGAGCAGTACTTC.

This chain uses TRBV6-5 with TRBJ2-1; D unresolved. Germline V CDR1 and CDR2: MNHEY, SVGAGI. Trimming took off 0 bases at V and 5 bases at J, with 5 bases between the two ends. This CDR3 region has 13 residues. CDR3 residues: CASSYSADNEQFF. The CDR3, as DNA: TGTGCCAGCAGTTACTCGGCAGACAATGAGCAGTTCTTC.

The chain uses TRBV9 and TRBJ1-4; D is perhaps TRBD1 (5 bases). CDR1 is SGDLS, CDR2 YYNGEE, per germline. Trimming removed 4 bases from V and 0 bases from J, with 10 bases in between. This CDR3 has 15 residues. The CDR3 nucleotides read TGTGCCAGCAGCACATCAGGGACAACTAATGAAAAACTGTTTTTT. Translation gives CASSTSGTTNEKLFF.

CDR3 DNA sequence: TGTGCCAGCGGCCGGGGTAACACTGAAGCTTTCTTT. Translating it yields CASGRGNTEAFF. The chain carries TRBV6-1 and TRBJ1-1; D gene uncertain. Germline-derived CDR1 and CDR2 are MNHNS and SASEGT. The V end was cut by 8 bases, the J end by 2 bases, with 9 bases between. This CDR3 is 12 amino acids long.

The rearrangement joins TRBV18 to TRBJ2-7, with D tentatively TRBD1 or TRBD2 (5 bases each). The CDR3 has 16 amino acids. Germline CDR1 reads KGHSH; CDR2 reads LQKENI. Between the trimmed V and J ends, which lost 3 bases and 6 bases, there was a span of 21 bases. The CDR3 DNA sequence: TGTGCCAGCTCACCCCCAGGCCCTGTGGGACGGGGCGAGCAGTACTTC. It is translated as CASSPPGPVGRGEQYF.

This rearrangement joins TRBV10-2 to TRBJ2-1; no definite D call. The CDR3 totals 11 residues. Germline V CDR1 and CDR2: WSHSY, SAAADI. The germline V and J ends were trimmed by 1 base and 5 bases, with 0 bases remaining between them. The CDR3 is CASSEYNEQFF. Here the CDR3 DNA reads TGCGCCAGCAGTGAGTACAATGAGCAGTTCTTC.

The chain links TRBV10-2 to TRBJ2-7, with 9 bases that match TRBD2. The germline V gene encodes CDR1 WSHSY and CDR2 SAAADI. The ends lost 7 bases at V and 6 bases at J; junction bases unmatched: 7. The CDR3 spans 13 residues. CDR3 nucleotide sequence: TGCGCCAGCAAGCTCGCGGGGGGGCCCGAGCAGTACTTC. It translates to CASKLAGGPEQYF.

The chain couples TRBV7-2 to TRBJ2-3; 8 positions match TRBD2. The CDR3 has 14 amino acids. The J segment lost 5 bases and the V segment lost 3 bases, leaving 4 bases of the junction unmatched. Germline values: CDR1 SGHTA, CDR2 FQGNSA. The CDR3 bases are TGTGCCAGCAGCTTGACGGGGGGGCAAGATACGCAGTATTTT. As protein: CASSLTGGQDTQYF.

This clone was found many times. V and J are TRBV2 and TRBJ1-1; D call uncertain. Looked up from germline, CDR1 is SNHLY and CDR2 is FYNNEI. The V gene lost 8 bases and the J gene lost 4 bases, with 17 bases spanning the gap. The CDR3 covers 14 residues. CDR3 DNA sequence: TGTGCCAGCGGGGAGGTAGCTTGGGGCACTGAAGCTTTCTTT. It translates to CASGEVAWGTEAFF.

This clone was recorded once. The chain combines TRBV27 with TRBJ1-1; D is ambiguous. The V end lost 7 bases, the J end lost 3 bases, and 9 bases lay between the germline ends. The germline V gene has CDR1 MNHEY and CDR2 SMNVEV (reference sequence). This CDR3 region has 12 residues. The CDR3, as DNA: TGTGCCAGCACCGCTGGAGACACTGAAGCTTTCTTT. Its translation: CASTAGDTEAFF.

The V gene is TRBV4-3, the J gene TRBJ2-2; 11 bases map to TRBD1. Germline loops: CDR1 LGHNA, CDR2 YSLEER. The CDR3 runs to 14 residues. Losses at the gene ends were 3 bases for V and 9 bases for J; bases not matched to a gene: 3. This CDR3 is CASSQGQGVRELFF. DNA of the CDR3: TGCGCCAGCAGCCAGGGACAGGGGGTAAGGGAGCTGTTTTTT.

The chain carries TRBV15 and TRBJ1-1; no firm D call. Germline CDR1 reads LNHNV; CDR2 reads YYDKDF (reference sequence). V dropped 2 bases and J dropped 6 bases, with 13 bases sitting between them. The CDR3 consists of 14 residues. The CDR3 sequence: CATSRLLRLAEAFF. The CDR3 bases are TGTGCCACCAGCAGATTATTAAGGCTGGCTGAAGCTTTCTTT.

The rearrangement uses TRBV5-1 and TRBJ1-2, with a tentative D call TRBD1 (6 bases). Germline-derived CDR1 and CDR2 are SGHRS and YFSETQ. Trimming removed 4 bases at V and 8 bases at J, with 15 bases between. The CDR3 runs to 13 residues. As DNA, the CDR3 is TGCGCCAGCAGCCCGACAGGACCTCAAGGCTACACCTTC. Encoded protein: CASSPTGPQGYTF.